This T cell receptor beta chain was captured in a study of metastatic and nonmetastatic thyroid tumors (dated by TCRdb to about 2020). Background on the whole study: Repertoires were compared across peripheral blood and tumor or nodule tissue samples from malignant and benign thyroid patients.

On the study overall, not on this receptor specifically: In both blood and tumor samples, malignant tumors were reported to have significantly higher TCR beta diversity than benign nodules.

This clone was counted only a few times. Its antigen is unknown. Base qualities are not provided; no much larger clone lies one nucleotide away. The receptor library was made with PCR. Sequencing relied on an Illumina HiSeq 4000. The TCR beta-chain CDR3 region of each patient was profiled by high-throughput sequencing. Per the source publication's procedure: The researchers built a classifier to tell apart papillary thyroid cancer patients with distant metastasis, based on CDR3 differences among clinicopathological groups. To measure repertoire diversity the researchers used the Shannon index, while the Morisita-Horn index served to gauge how similar the tumor and blood repertoires were. Using fastp at Q25 and MiXCR, TCRdb reprocessed the public reads and kept productive beta chains. TCRdb's processing, not the study's, gives the V and J calls here. The sample table contains some 30,000 clones; only one count was recorded for approximately 4% of them. Roughly a fifth of the sample comes from the top ten.

Before undergoing thyroid surgery, none of the patients had been given any kind of treatment. Patient clinical samples collected from the early 2010s to the late 2010s were retrospectively analysed using T-cell receptor beta sequencing. Trimming at the junction amounts to 6 bases on V and 3 bases on J, and the germline ends lie 26 bases apart. From the cysteine through the phenylalanine, the CDR3 covers 18 amino acids. Only CDR3 DNA remains: 54 bases, in frame from the first base. Sequences MNHEY (CDR1) and SVGEGT (CDR2) are obtained from the germline V gene. The receptor was derived from a female donor with papillary thyroid cancer or a benign thyroid nodule (not recorded which). Some clones in this sample may be carry-over from other donors' samples. This sequence uses TRBV6-2 or TRBV6-3 and TRBJ2-5; TRBD2 is a weak D gene call, 6 bases matching. Sequencing used blood. The sequenced DNA: TGTGCCAGCAGCTTCCTATTGGGGACTTCAAAGATGGAAGAGACCCAGTACTTC. Its protein product is CASSFLLGTSKMEETQYF.